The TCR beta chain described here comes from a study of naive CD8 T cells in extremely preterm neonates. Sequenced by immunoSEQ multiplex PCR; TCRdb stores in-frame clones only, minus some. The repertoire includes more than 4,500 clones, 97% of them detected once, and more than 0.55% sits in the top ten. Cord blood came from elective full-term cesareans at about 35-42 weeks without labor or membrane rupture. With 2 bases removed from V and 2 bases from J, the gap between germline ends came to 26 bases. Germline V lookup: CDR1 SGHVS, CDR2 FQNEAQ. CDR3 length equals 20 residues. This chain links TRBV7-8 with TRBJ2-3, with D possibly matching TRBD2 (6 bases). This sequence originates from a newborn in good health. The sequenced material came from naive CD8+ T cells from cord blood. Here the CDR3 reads CASSLPNPKYTTSYTDTQYF. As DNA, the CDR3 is TGTGCCAGCAGCTTACCCAACCCGAAATATACGACTAGTTACACAGATACGCAGTATTTT. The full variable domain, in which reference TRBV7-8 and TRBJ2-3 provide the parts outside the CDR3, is GAGVSQSPRYKVAKRGQDVALRCDPISGHVSLFWYQQALGQGPEFLTYFQNEAQLDKSGLPSDRFFAERPEGSVSTLKIQRTQQEDSAVYLCASSLPNPKYTTSYTDTQYFGPGTRLTVL.